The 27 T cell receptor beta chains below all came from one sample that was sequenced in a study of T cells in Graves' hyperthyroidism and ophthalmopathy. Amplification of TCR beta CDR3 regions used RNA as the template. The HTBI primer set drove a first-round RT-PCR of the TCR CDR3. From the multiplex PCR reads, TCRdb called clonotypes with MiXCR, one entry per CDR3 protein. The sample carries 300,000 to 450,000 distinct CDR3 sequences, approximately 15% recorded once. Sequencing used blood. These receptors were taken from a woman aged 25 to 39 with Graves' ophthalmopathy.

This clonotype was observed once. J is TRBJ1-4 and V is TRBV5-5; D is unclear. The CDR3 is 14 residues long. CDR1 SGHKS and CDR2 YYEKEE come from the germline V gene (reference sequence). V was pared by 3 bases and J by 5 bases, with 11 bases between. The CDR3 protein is CASSWGQNNEKLFF. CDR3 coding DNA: TGTGCCAGCAGCTGGGGTCAGAACAATGAAAAACTGTTTTTT.

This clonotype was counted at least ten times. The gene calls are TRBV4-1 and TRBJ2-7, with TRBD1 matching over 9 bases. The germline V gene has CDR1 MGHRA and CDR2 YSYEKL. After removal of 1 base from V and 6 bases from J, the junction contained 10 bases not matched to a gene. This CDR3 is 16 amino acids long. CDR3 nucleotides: TGCGCCAGCAGCCAAGTAATCGACAGGGGGGATGGCGAGCAGTACTTC. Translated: CASSQVIDRGDGEQYF.

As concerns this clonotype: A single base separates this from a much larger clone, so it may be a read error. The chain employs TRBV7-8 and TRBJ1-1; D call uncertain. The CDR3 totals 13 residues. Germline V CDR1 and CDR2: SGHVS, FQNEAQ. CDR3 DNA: TGTACCAGCAGCAAAAGCATAGGTACTGAAGCTTTCTTT. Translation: CTSSKSIGTEAFF. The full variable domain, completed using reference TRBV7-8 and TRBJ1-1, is GAGVSQSPRYKVAKRGQDVALRCDPISGHVSLFWYQQALGQGPEFLTYFQNEAQLDKSGLPSDRFFAERPEGSVSTLKIQRTQQEDSAVYLCTSSKSIGTEAFFGQGTRLTVV.

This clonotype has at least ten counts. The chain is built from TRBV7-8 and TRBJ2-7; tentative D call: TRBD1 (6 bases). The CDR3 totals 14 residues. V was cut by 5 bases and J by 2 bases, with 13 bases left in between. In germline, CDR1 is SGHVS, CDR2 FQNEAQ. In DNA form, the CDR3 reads TGTGCCAGCAGCGCCCGGGACACAACCTACGAGCAGTACTTC. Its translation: CASSARDTTYEQYF.

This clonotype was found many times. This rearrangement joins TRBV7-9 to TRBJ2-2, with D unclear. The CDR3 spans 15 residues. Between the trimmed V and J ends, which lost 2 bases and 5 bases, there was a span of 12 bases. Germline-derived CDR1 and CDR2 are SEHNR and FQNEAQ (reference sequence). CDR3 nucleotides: TGTGCCAGCAGCTTAATGAGCCCCAGAACCGGGGAGCTGTTTTTT. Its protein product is CASSLMSPRTGELFF.

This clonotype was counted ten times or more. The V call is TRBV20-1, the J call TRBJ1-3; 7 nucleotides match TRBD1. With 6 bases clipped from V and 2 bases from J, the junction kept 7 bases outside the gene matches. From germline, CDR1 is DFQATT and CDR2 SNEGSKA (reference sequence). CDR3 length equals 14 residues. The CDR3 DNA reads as TGCAGTGCGGGGACAGTCGCAACTGGAAACACCATATATTTT. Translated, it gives CSAGTVATGNTIYF.

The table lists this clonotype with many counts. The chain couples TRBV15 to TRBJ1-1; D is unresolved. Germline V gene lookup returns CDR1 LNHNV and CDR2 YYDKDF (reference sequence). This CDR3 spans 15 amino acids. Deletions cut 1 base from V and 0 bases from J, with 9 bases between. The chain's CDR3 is CATSRGDWVNTEAFF. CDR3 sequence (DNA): TGTGCCACCAGCAGAGGGGATTGGGTGAACACTGAAGCTTTCTTT.

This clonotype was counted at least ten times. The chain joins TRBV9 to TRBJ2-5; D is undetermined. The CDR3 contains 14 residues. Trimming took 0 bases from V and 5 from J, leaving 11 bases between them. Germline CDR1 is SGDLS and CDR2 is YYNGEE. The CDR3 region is CASSVVPGVETQYF. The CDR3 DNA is TGTGCCAGCAGCGTAGTCCCCGGTGTGGAGACCCAGTACTTC.

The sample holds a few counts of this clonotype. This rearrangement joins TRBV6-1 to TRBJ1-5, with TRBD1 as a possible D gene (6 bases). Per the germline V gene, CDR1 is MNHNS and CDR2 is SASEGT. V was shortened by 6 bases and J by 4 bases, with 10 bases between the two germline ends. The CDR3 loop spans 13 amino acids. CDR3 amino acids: CASSRQENQPQHF. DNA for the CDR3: TGTGCCAGCAGCCGACAGGAGAATCAGCCCCAGCATTTT.

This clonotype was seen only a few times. The chain's CDR3 is CATSRVLLLTGGSGGTEAFF. The CDR3 nucleotides read TGTGCCACCAGCAGAGTTCTGTTATTGACAGGGGGCTCCGGGGGCACTGAAGCTTTCTTT. The chain joins TRBV15 to TRBJ1-1, with 10 bases that match TRBD1. V gave up 1 base and J gave up 4 bases; unmatched junction bases: 18. This CDR3 is 20 amino acids long. Germline-derived CDR1 and CDR2 are LNHNV and YYDKDF (reference sequence).

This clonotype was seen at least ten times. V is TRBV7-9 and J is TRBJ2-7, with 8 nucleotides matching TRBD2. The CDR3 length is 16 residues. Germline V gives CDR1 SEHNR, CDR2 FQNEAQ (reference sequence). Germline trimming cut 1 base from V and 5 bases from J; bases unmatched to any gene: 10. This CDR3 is CASSLGSGGYLDEQYF. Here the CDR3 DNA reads TGTGCCAGCAGCTTAGGAAGCGGGGGCTACTTAGACGAGCAGTACTTC.

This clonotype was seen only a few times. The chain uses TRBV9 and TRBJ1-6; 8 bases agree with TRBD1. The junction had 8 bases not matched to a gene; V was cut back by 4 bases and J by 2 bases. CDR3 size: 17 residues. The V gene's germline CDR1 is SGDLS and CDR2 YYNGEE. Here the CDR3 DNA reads TGTGCCAGCAGCCCGACCGGACAGGGTCCCTATAATTCACCCCTCCACTTT. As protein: CASSPTGQGPYNSPLHF.

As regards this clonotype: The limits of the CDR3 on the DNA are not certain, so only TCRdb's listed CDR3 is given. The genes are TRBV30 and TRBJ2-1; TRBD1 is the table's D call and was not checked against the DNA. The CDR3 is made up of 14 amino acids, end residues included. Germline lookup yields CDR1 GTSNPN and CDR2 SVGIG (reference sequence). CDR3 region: CAWSVGQGASTGFF.

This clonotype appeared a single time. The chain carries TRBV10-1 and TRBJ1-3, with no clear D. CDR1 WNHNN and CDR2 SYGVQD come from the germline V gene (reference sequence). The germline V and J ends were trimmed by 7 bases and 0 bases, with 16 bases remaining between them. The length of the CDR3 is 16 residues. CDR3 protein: CASTPLSRASGNTIYF. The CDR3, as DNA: TGCGCCAGCACCCCACTCAGCCGGGCCTCTGGAAACACCATATATTTT.

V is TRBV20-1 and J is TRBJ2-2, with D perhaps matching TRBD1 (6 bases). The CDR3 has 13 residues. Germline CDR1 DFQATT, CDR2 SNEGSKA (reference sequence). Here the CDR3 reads CSPRQANTGELFF. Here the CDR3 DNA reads TGCAGCCCTAGACAGGCGAACACCGGGGAGCTGTTTTTT.

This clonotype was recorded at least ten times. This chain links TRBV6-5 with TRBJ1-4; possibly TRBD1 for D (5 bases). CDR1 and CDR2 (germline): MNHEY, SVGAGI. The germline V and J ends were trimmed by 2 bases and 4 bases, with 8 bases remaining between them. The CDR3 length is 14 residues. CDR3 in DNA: TGTGCCAGCAGTTACAAGGGGATTAATGAAAAACTGTTTTTT. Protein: CASSYKGINEKLFF.

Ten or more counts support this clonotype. The chain's CDR3 is CASSRSSNYGYTF. As DNA, the CDR3 is TGTGCCAGCTCCCGCAGCTCTAACTATGGCTACACCTTC. J is TRBJ1-2 and V is TRBV18; D is ambiguous. This CDR3 comprises 13 residues. V was shortened by 6 bases and J by 0 bases, with 8 bases between the two germline ends. From germline, CDR1 is KGHSH and CDR2 LQKENI.

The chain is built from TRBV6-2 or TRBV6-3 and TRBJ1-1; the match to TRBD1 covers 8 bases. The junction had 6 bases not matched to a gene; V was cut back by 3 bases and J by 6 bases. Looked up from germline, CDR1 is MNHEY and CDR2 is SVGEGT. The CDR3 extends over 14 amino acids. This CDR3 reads CASSYTGGRAEAFF. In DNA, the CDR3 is TGTGCCAGCAGTTATACAGGGGGTAGGGCTGAAGCTTTCTTT.

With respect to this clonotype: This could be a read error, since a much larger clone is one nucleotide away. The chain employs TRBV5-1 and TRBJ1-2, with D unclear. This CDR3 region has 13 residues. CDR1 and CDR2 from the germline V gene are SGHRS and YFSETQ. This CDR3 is CASSLLGTYGYAF. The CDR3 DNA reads TGCGCCAGCAGCTTGCTGGGAACCTATGGCTACGCCTTC.

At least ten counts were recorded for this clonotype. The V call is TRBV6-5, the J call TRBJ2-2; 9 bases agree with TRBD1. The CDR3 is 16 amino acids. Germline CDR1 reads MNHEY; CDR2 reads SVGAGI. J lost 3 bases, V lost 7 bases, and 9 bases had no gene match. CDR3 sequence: CASKETGGGYTGELFF. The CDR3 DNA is TGTGCCAGCAAAGAAACAGGGGGCGGGTACACCGGGGAGCTGTTTTTT.

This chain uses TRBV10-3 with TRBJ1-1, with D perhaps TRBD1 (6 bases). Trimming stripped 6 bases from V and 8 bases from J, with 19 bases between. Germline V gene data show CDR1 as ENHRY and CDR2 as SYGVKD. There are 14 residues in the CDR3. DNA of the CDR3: TGTGCCATCAGGAGGGACAACACACCAAGCGAAGCTTTCTTT. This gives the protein CAIRRDNTPSEAFF.

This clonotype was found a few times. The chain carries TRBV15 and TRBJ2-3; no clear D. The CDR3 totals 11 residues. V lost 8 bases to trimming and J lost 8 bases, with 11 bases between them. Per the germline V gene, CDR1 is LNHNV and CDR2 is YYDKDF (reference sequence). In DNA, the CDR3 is TGTGCCACCGCTAAAGCGAGTACGCAGTATTTT. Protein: CATAKASTQYF.

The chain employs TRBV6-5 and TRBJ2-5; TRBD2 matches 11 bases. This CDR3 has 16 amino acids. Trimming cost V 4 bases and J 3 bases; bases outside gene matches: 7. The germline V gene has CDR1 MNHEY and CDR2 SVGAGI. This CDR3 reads CASSFQLAGVKETQYF. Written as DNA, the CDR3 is TGTGCCAGCAGTTTCCAACTAGCGGGGGTAAAAGAGACCCAGTACTTC.

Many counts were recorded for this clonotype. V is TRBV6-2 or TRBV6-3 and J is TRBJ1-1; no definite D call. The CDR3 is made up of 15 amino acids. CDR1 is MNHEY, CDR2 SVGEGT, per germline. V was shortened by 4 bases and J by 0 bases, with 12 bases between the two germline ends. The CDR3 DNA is TGTGCCAGCAGTTTCCCCGCAGGATTGAACACTGAAGCTTTCTTT. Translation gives CASSFPAGLNTEAFF.

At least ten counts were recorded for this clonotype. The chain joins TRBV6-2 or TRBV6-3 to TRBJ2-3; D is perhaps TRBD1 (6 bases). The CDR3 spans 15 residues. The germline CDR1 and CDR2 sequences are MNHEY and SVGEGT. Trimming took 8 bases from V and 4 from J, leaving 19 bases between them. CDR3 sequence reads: CASGRGNLGADTQYF. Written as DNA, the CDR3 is TGTGCCAGCGGAAGGGGGAACCTAGGTGCAGATACGCAGTATTTT.

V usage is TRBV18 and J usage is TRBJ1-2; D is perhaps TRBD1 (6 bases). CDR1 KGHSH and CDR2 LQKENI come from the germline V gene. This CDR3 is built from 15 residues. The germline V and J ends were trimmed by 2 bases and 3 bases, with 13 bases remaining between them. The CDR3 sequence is CASSPLAGDDYGYTF. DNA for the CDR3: TGTGCCAGCTCACCATTGGCAGGGGACGACTATGGCTACACCTTC.

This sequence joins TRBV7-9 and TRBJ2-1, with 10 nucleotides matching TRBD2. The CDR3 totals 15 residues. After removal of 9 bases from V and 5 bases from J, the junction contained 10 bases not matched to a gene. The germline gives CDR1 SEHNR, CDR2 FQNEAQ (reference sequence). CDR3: CASVYLAGGNNEQFF. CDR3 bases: TGTGCCAGTGTCTACTTAGCGGGGGGCAACAATGAGCAGTTCTTC.